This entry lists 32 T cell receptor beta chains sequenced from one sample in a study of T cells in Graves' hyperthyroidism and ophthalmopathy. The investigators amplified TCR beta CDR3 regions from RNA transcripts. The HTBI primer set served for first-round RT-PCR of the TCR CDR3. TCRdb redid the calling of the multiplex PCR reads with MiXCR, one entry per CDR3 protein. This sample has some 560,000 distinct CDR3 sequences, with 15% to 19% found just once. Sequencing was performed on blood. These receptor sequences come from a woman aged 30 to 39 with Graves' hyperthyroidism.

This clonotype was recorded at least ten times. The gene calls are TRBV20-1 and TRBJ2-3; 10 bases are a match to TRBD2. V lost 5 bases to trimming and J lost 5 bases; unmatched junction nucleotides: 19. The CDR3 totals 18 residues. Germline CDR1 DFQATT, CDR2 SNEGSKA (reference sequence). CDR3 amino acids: CSAPPASGRYTVGDTQYF. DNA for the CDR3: TGCAGTGCTCCCCCGGCTAGCGGGAGATACACAGTTGGAGATACGCAGTATTTT.

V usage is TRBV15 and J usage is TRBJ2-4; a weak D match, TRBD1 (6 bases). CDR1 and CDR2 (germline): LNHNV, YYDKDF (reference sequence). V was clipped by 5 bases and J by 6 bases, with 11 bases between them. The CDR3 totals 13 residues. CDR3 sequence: CATSLEQGNIQYF. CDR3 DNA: TGTGCCACCAGCTTGGAACAGGGAAACATTCAGTACTTC.

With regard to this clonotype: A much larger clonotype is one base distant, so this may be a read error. The CDR3 nucleotides are TGCAGTGCTACTTGGAGGAACCCCTACGAGCAGTTCTTC. Protein sequence: CSATWRNPYEQFF. The rearrangement links TRBV20-1 to TRBJ2-7, with D perhaps matching TRBD2 (5 bases). TRBJ2-1 explains the end of the DNA better; the J call may be wrong. The CDR3 is 13 residues long. The germline gives CDR1 DFQATT, CDR2 SNEGSKA (reference sequence).

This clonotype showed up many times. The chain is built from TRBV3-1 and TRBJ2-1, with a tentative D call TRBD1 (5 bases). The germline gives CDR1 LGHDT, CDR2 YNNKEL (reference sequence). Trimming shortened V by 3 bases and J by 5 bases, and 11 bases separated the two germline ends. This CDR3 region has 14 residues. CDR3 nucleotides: TGTGCCAGCAGCCAGACAGCGCCCGACAATGAGCAGTTCTTC. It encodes CASSQTAPDNEQFF.

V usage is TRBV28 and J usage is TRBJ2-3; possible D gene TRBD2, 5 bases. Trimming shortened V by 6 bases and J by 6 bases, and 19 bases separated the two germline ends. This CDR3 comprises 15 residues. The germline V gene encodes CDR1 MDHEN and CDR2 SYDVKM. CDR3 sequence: CASSEISGSWDTQYF. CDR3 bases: TGTGCCAGCAGCGAGATCAGCGGCTCTTGGGATACGCAGTATTTT.

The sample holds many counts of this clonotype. This CDR3 reads CATEDTRQARYGPQHF. CDR3 in DNA: TGTGCCACCGAGGATACCCGACAGGCCCGTTACGGGCCCCAGCATTTT. J is TRBJ1-5 and V is TRBV15; D possibly corresponds to TRBD1 (6 bases). V lost 8 bases and J lost 9, with 26 bases in between. Germline V gene sequence: CDR1 LNHNV, CDR2 YYDKDF (reference sequence). This CDR3 spans 16 amino acids.

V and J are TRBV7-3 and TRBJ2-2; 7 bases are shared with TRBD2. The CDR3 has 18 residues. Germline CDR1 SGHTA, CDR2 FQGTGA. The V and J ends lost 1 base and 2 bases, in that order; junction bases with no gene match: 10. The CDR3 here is CASSLSPWGGGNTGELFF. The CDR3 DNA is TGTGCCAGCAGCTTAAGCCCCTGGGGCGGGGGTAACACCGGGGAGCTGTTTTTT.

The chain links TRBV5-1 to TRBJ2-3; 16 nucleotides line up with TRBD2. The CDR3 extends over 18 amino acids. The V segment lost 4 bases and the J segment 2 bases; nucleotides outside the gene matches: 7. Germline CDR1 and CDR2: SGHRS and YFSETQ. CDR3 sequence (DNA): TGCGCCAGCAGCGGGGGACTAGCGGGAGGGCCCTACACAGATACGCAGTATTTT. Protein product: CASSGGLAGGPYTDTQYF.

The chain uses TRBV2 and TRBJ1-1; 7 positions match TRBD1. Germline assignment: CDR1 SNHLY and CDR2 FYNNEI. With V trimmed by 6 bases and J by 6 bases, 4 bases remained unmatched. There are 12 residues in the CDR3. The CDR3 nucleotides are TGTGCCAGCAGAGTCACAGGGGCTGAAGCTTTCTTT. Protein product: CASRVTGAEAFF.

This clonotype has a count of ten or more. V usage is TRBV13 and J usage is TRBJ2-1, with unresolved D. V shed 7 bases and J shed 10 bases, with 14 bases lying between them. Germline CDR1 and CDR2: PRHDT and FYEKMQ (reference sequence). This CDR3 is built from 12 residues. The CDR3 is CASKPISTEQFF. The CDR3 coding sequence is TGTGCCAGCAAGCCAATCTCGACAGAGCAGTTCTTC.

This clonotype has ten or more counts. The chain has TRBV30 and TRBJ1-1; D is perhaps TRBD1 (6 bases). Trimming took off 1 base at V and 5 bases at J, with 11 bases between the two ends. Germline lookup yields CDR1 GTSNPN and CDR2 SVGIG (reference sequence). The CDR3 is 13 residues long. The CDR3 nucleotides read TGTGCCTGGAGTGGCAGGGGAAGGACTGAAGCTTTCTTT. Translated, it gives CAWSGRGRTEAFF.

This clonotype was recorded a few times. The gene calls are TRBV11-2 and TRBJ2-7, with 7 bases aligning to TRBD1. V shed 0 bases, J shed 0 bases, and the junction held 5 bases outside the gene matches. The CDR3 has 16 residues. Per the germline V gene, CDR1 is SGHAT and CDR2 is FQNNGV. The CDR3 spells CASSLDRWDSSYEQYF. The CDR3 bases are TGTGCCAGCAGCTTAGATCGTTGGGACAGCTCCTACGAGCAGTACTTC.

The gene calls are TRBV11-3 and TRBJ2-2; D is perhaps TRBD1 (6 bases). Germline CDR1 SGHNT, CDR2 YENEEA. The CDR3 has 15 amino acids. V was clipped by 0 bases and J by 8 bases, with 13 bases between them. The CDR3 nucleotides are TGTGCCAGCAGCTTAGAACAGGGTCTTTCTGGGGAGCTGTTTTTT. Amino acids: CASSLEQGLSGELFF.

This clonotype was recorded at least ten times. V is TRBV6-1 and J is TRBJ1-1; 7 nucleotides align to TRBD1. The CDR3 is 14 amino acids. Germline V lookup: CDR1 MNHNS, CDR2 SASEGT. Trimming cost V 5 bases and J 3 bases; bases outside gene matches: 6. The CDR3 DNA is TGTGCCAGCAGTCGGGACAGCGACTACACTGAAGCTTTCTTT. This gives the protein CASSRDSDYTEAFF.

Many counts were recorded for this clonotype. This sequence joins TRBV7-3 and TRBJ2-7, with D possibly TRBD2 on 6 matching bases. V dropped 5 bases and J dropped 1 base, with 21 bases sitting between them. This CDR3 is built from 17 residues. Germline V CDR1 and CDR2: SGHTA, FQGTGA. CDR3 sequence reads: CASSLNPPGRGSYEQYF. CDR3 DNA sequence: TGTGCCAGCAGCCTCAACCCCCCGGGACGGGGGTCCTACGAGCAGTACTTC.

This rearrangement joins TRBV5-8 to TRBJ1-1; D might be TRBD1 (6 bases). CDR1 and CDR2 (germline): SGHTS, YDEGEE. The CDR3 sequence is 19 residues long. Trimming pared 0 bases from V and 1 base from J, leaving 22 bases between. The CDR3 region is CASSLGGGSGRPKNTEAFF. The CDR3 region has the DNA TGTGCCAGCAGCTTGGGGGGGGGCTCGGGTAGACCGAAGAACACTGAAGCTTTCTTT. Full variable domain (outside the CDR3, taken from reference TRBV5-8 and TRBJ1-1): EAGVTQSPTHLIKTRGQQATLRCSPISGHTSVYWYQQALGLGLQFLLWYDEGEERNRGNFPPRFSGRQFPNYSSELNVNALELEDSALYLCASSLGGGSGRPKNTEAFFGQGTRLTVV.

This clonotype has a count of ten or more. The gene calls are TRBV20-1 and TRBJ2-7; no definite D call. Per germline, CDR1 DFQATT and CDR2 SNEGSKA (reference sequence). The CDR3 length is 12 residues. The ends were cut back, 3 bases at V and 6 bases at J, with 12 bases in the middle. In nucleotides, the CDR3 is TGCAGTGCTAGCACGGGCAGAGTCGAGCAGTACTTC. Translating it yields CSASTGRVEQYF.

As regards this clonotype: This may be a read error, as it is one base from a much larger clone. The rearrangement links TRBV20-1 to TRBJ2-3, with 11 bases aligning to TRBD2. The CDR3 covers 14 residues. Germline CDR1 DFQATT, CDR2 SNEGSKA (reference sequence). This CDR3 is CRALAGGSTDTQYF. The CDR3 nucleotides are TGCAGAGCCTTAGCGGGAGGGAGCACAGATACGCAGTATTTT.

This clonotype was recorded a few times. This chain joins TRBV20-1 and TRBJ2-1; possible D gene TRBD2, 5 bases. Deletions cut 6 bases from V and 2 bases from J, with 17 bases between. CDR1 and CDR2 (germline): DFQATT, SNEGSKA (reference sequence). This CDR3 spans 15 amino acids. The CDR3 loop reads CSATALRAAYNEQFF. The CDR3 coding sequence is TGCAGTGCCACCGCCTTGAGGGCCGCCTACAATGAGCAGTTCTTC.

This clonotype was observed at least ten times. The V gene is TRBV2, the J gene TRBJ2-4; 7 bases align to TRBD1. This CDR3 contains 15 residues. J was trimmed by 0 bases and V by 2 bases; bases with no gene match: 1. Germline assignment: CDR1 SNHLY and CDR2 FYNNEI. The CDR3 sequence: CASSEWTGAKNIQYF. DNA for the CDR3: TGTGCCAGCAGTGAATGGACAGGAGCCAAAAACATTCAGTACTTC.

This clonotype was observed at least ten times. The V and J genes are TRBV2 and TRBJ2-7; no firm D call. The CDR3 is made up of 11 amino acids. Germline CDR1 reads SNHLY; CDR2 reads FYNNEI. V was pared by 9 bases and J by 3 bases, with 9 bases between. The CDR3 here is CASHQNYEQYF. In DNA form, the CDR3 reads TGTGCCAGTCATCAAAACTACGAGCAGTACTTC.

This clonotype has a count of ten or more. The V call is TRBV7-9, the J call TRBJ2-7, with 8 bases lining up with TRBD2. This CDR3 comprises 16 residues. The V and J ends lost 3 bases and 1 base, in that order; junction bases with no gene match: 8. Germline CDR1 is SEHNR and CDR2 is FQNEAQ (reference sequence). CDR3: CASSFGRSGTSYEQYF. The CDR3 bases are TGTGCCAGCAGCTTCGGCCGTAGCGGGACTTCCTACGAGCAGTACTTC.

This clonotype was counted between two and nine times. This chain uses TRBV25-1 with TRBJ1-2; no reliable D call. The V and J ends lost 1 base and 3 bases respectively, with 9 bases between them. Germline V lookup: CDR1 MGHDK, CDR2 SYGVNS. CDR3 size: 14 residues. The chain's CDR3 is CASSESPTDYGYTF. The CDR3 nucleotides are TGTGCCAGCAGTGAATCTCCAACCGACTATGGCTACACCTTC.

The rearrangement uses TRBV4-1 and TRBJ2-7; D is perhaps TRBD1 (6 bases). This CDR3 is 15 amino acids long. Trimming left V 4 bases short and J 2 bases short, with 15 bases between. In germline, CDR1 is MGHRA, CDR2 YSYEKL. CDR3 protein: CASSPSLQGAYEQYF. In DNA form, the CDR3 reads TGCGCCAGCAGCCCATCTCTACAGGGTGCCTACGAGCAGTACTTC.

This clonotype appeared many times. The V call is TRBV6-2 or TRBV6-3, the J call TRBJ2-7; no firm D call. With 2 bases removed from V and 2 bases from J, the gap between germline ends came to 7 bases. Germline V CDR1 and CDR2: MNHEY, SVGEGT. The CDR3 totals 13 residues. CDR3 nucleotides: TGTGCCAGCAGTTACGGCAAGACCTACGAGCAGTACTTC. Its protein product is CASSYGKTYEQYF.

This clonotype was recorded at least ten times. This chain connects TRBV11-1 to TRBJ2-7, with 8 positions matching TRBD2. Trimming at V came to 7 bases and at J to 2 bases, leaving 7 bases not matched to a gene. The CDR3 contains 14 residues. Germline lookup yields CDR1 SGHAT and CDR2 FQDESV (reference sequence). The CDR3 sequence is CASNSRGGPYEQYF. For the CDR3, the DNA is TGTGCCAGCAACTCACGCGGGGGGCCCTACGAGCAGTACTTC.

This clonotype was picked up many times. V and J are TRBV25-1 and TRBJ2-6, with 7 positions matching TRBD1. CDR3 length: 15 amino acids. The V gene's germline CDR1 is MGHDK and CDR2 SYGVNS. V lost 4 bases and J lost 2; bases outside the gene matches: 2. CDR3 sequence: CASSAQGAGANVLTF. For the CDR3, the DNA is TGTGCCAGCAGTGCCCAGGGGGCTGGGGCCAACGTCCTGACTTTC.

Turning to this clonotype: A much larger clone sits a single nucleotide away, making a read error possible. For the CDR3, the DNA is TGTGCCAGCAGCCAAGCTGCAGCGGGAGCATCCTACGAGCAGTACTTC. This sequence encodes CASSQAAAGASYEQYF. The J gene is TRBJ2-7, the V gene TRBV4-2; 8 bases agree with TRBD2. The junction had 6 bases not matched to a gene; V was cut back by 1 base and J by 1 base. The CDR3 extends over 16 amino acids. Germline loops: CDR1 LGHNA, CDR2 YNFKEQ.

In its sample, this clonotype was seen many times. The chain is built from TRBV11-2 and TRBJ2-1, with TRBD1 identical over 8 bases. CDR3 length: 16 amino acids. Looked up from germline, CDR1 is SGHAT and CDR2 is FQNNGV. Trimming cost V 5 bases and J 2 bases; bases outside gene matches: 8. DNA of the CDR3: TGTGCCAGCAGCCCCTCAGACAGGGGCCCCTACAATGAGCAGTTCTTC. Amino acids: CASSPSDRGPYNEQFF.

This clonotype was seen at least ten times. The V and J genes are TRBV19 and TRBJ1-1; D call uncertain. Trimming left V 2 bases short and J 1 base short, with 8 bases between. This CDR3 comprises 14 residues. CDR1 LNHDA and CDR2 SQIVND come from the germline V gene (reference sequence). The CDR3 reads CASSINLKNTEAFF. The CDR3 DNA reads TGTGCCAGTAGTATAAATCTTAAGAACACTGAAGCTTTCTTT.

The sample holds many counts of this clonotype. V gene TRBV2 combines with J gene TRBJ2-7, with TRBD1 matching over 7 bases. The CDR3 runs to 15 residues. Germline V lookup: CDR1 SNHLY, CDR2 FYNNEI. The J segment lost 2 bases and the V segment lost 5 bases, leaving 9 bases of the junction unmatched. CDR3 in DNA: TGTGCCAGCAGTCGTCCCGGGACAGCCGCCTACGAGCAGTACTTC. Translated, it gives CASSRPGTAAYEQYF.

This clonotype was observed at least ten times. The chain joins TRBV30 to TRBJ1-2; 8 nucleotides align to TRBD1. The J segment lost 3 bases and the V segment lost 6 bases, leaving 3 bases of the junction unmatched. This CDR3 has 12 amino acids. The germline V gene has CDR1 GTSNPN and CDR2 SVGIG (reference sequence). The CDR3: CACQDRDYGYTF. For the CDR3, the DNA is TGTGCCTGTCAGGACAGGGACTATGGCTACACCTTC.